The clone carrying this T cell receptor (beta chain) was counted a few times. Its antigen is not known. The data derive from a study of cytomegalovirus exposure and HLA in healthy donors. Study-level points and caveats: Most TCRs appeared rarely, but some public TCRs recurred in many donors. The tendency of first-cohort TCR clusters to co-occur in the 95 to 150 validation repertoires was the finding of a later analysis. Associated with cytomegalovirus, according to the listing, were some 180 TCR beta chains.

Clones were sequenced by immunoSEQ multiplex PCR, and TCRdb holds only the in-frame ones, with some missing. The sample lists around 130,000 clones, around 92% occurring once. The CDR3 runs 13 residues. After removal of 5 bases from V and 9 bases from J, the junction contained 8 bases not matched to a gene. From germline, CDR1 is MNHEY and CDR2 SMNVEV (reference sequence). The sequence was collected from a man aged 25-45 years in good health and CMV-seronegative. The chain employs TRBV27 and TRBJ1-1; 8 nucleotides match TRBD1. Specimen: PBMCs. CDR3 protein: CASSPRDRGKAFF. The CDR3 DNA is TGTGCCAGCAGTCCTAGAGACAGGGGAAAAGCTTTCTTT.